The sequence of this T cell receptor beta chain was determined in a study of shared clonotypes between healthy human individuals. Study in general: Used for every donor were three CD4 naive, three CD4 memory, two CD8 naive and one CD8 memory plate.

A note on this clone: Antigen unknown.

Naive CD8 cells were CD45RO-negative, positively selected for CCR7, excluding terminally differentiated effector memory CD45RA+ cells. Data came from immunoSEQ multiplex PCR; TCRdb stores just in-frame clones and leaves some out. The table lists around 2,000,000 clones, just over 90% of them singletons. Study results and caveats: Shared across a handful of donors were around 5% of the naive CD4 clonotypes. Generation of non-shared clonotypes was less probable than generation of clonotypes shared by all four donors.

Sequencing input: naive CD8+ T cells from PBMCs. This TCR derives from a man younger than 35 in good health. Some clones in this sample may be carry-over from other donors' samples.

For the CDR3, the DNA is TGTGCCAGCAGCCCCCGGGAAGGGACGAACACCGGGGAGCTGTTTTTT. Translated, it gives CASSPREGTNTGELFF. This chain connects TRBV7-7 to TRBJ2-2; perhaps TRBD2 as D (5 bases). CDR1 SSHAT and CDR2 FNYEAQ come from the germline V gene (reference sequence). The CDR3 sequence is 16 residues long. Trimming shortened V by 5 bases and J by 0 bases, and 13 bases separated the two germline ends.